This T cell receptor beta chain is from a study of cytomegalovirus exposure and HLA in healthy donors. Study findings and constraints: Both high specificity and high sensitivity reportedly marked the classifier's diagnosis of cytomegalovirus status. The authors enumerated 150 to 200 TCR beta chains as linked to cytomegalovirus.

The PCR contained 60 Vbeta and 13 Jbeta primers. Clones were read by immunoSEQ multiplex PCR, and TCRdb kept only the in-frame ones, dropping some. The sample consists of 130,000 to 150,000 clones, approximately 80% of them appearing once. As for this clone: Its cognate antigen is unknown.

This TCR was recovered from a woman aged 55-70 years in good health and CMV-seropositive. Sequenced material: PBMCs.

The CDR3, as DNA: TGTGCCAGCAGTGAAGCAAACAGGGAACGAGAGCAGTACTTC. The encoded protein is CASSEANREREQYF. The chain employs TRBV2 and TRBJ2-7; D may be TRBD1 (6 bases). Trimming took off 0 bases at V and 7 bases at J, with 13 bases between the two ends. CDR1 is SNHLY and CDR2 is FYNNEI in the germline V gene. The CDR3 is 14 residues long.